This TCR beta chain was obtained from a study of regulatory T cells in long-lasting Graves disease. This clonotype occurred many times. Indicated time point: newly diagnosed GD, antithyroid drugs for less than 3 months. With RNA extracted from PBMCs as input, the TCR library was made. With iRepertoire HTBI primers and Arm-PCR of CDR3 regions, TCR beta libraries were built. TCRdb redid the calling of the multiplex PCR reads with MiXCR, one entry per CDR3 protein. The data hold some 410,000 distinct CDR3 sequences, with roughly 15% observed a single time. The same sample was also used in a study of T cells in Graves' hyperthyroidism and ophthalmopathy.

This TCR was sampled from a woman aged 25 to 45 with Graves disease. The source material was peripheral blood mononuclear cells (PBMCs), sampled at new diagnosis, from a patient treated with antithyroid drugs.

CDR3 bases: TGTGCCAGCAGTCCCCTGACACAACAAGAGACCCAGTACTTC. As protein: CASSPLTQQETQYF. This sequence joins TRBV2 and TRBJ2-5; no clear D. There are 14 residues in the CDR3. In germline, CDR1 is SNHLY, CDR2 FYNNEI. Between the trimmed V and J ends, which lost 5 bases and 2 bases, there was a span of 12 bases.